The rows below give T cell receptor beta chains drawn from one sample of a study of blood T cell repertoires in COVID-19. Clones were read by immunoSEQ multiplex PCR, and TCRdb kept only the in-frame ones, dropping some. The sample has approximately 220,000 clones, around 86% seen once. The source material was PBMCs or T cells enriched from blood (not recorded which). Receptors originate from a middle-aged woman with acute COVID-19. CDR3s include the opening cysteine and the closing phenylalanine or tryptophan. D genes are given only for firm matches. Only some rows state a clone size, as once, few, many or a class for expanded clones.

TRBJ2-3,-,TRBV5-1,TRBD1,TGCGCCAGCAGCACGTTACAGGGGACAGATACGCAGTATTTT,CASSTLQGTDTQYF
TRBJ2-7,-,TRBV15,-,TGTGCCACCAGCCCGATCAGGGGGGCATACGAGCAGTACTTC,CATSPIRGAYEQYF
TRBJ1-5,once,TRBV7-9,-,TGTGCCAGCAGCTTGGAGGGTCTAGGGCAGCCCCAGCATTTT,CASSLEGLGQPQHF
TRBJ1-5,-,TRBV28,-,TGTGCCAGCAGTTTCCCCTCCAAGGGGCAGCCCCAGCATTTT,CASSFPSKGQPQHF
TRBJ2-5,-,TRBV2,-,TGTGCCAGCAGCTACCAAGAGACCCAGTACTTC,CASSYQETQYF
TRBJ2-2,-,TRBV24-1,-,TGTGCCACCAGTGAGGTTGGTACAGCCAAGGGGGAGCTGTTTTTT,CATSEVGTAKGELFF
TRBJ2-1,-,TRBV12-1,-,TGTGCCAGCAGCTCGGATGGGACTTGCTCCTACAATGAGCAGTTCTTC,CASSSDGTCSYNEQFF
TRBJ1-1,-,TRBV3-1/TRBV3-2,TRBD1,TGTGCCAGCAGCCCCCGGGGAGCAGGGGGCTATATGAACACTGAAGCTTTCTTT,CASSPRGAGGYMNTEAFF
TRBJ2-2,-,TRBV6-5,-,TGTGCCAGCAGTTACCCCGGGGGCACCGGGGAGCTGTTTTTT,CASSYPGGTGELFF
TRBJ2-5,-,TRBV7-2,TRBD2,TGTGCCAGCAGCTTAGGATCTAGCGGGAAGGGGGAGACCCAGTACTTC,CASSLGSSGKGETQYF
TRBJ2-3,few,TRBV7-2,-,TGTGCCAGCAGAGGGGGGGGACGCACAGATACGCAGTATTTT,CASRGGGRTDTQYF
TRBJ1-5,-,TRBV9,-,TGTGCCAGCAGCGTAGGAACAGAAGTCAATCAGCCCCAGCATTTT,CASSVGTEVNQPQHF
TRBJ2-2,few,TRBV7-9,TRBD2,TGTGCCAGCAGCTTAGCGGGAGGGCCCTCCGCCGGGGAGCTGTTTTTT,CASSLAGGPSAGELFF
TRBJ2-5,-,TRBV18,-,TGTGCCAGCTCACCGAACAGGGTAGGAGAGACCCAGTACTTC,CASSPNRVGETQYF
TRBJ1-1,-,TRBV12-3/TRBV12-4,-,TGTGCCAGCAGCCCACAGGAAAGGGGTGAAGCTTTCTTT,CASSPQERGEAFF
TRBJ2-1,-,TRBV6-5,TRBD2,TGTGCCAGCAGTTACGGGGCGGGAGTCTCAGATGAGCAGTTCTTC,CASSYGAGVSDEQFF
TRBJ1-4,-,TRBV6-1,TRBD1,TGTGCCAGCAGAGAATCAATACAGGGGACTAATGAAAAACTGTTTTTT,CASRESIQGTNEKLFF
TRBJ1-1,-,TRBV2,-,TGTGCCAGCAGTGTTCTCGGACAGTTCGAAGCTTTCTTT,CASSVLGQFEAFF
TRBJ2-1,-,TRBV7-3,-,TGTGCCAGCAGCTTATACGGCGGCTCGGGGAATGAGCAGTTCTTC,CASSLYGGSGNEQFF
TRBJ1-5,-,TRBV7-9,TRBD1,TGTGCCAGCAGCCCGCAGGGGGGTAGCAATCAGCCCCAGCATTTT,CASSPQGGSNQPQHF
TRBJ2-7,-,TRBV19,TRBD2,TGTGCCAGTAGTACCCGCGGGGGAACCTACGAGCAGTACTTC,CASSTRGGTYEQYF